This T cell receptor (beta chain) was identified in a study of cytomegalovirus exposure and HLA in healthy donors. Turning to this clone: The antigen remains undetermined.

Whole-study results and caveats: Roughly uniform depth of sequencing across donors was assumed in presence/absence analyses. Per a later analysis, HLA-associated TCR beta chains showed more clonal expansion than other, equally common TCR beta chains.

Germline V CDR1 and CDR2: LNHDA, SQIVND (reference sequence). The ends were cut back, 3 bases at V and 1 base at J, with 7 bases in the middle. The CDR3 runs 13 residues. The PCR made use of 60 Vbeta and 13 Jbeta primers. The assay was immunoSEQ multiplex PCR, and TCRdb's table has in-frame clones only and misses some. The top ten clones hold 2.9% of a sample with roughly 180,000 clones, 78% of them seen once. The sequence was obtained from a female donor in good health and CMV-seronegative. The chain combines TRBV19 with TRBJ2-7; unclear D gene. Source material: PBMCs. CDR3 sequence: CASSISISYEQYF. For the CDR3, the DNA is TGTGCCAGTAGTATTTCCATTTCCTACGAGCAGTACTTC.